This TCR beta chain derives from a study of cytomegalovirus exposure and HLA in healthy donors. With regard to this clone: Its antigen remains unknown.

Study-level findings and limits: TCR beta chain V- and J-gene trimming was linked, in a later analysis, to a missense variant in DCLRE1C. More clonal expansion characterized HLA-associated TCR beta chains than equally common others in a later analysis. In a later analysis, DRB1 alleles had the most associated TCRs; HLA-C alleles the fewest.

J gave up 9 bases and V 3 bases, and 7 bases lay outside the gene matches. The CDR3 totals 15 residues. Germline V gene data show CDR1 as LNHNV and CDR2 as YYDKDF (reference sequence). A multiplex PCR was run with 60 Vbeta primers and 13 Jbeta primers. The repertoire was sequenced with immunoSEQ multiplex PCR; TCRdb's copy has only in-frame clones and lacks some. Its table lists around 150,000 clones. The sample was PBMCs. This chain uses TRBV15 with TRBJ1-6, with 8 bases that match TRBD1. The receptor comes from a woman aged 60-75 years in good health and CMV-seronegative. The CDR3 spells CATSRPRDRFSPLHF. The CDR3 bases are TGTGCCACCAGCAGGCCTCGGGACAGGTTTTCACCCCTCCACTTT.